A selection of T cell receptor beta chains follows, all from one sample in a study of cytomegalovirus exposure and HLA in healthy donors. TCRdb's copy holds only in-frame clones and misses some; the assay was immunoSEQ multiplex PCR. Counted here are 130,000 to 150,000 clones, about 78% occurring once; the ten biggest clones make up roughly 4%. The sequenced material came from PBMCs. These receptors all come from a man younger than 35 in good health and CMV-seronegative. Each CDR3 is given with its conserved first and last residue. D genes are given only for firm matches. Clone sizes are given selectively: once, few, many, or a class where the clone is expanded.

.	TRBV7-9	TRBJ2-7	.	TGTGCCAGCAGTTCCCCCTACGAGCAGTACTTC	CASSSPYEQYF
.	TRBV10-3	TRBJ1-1	.	TGTGCCATCAGTGTAAGAGCCACGTCGACTGAAGCTTTCTTT	CAISVRATSTEAFF
TRBD1	TRBV12-5	TRBJ1-4	few	TGTGCTAGTGGTTCTTCCCGGGACAGGTTTGGTGAAAAACTGTTTTTT	CASGSSRDRFGEKLFF
.	TRBV11-1	TRBJ1-3	.	TGTGCCAGCAGCTTAGACAGCGGAAACACCATATATTTT	CASSLDSGNTIYF
.	TRBV6-5	TRBJ2-7	.	TGTGCCAGCGGACGAGGCGGGAATAGGTACGAGCAGTACTTC	CASGRGGNRYEQYF
TRBD1	TRBV27	TRBJ2-7	.	TGTGCCAGCAGCCTTAGGGGACAGAGCTACGAGCAGTACTTC	CASSLRGQSYEQYF
TRBD1	TRBV18	TRBJ1-2	.	TGTGCCAGCTCATCAAATCAACAGGGGGTCGATGGCTACACCTTC	CASSSNQQGVDGYTF
.	TRBV1	TRBJ1-1	once	TGCACCAGCAGTTGTGACGGGGATTATGACACTGAAGCTTTCTTT	CTSSCDGDYDTEAFF
TRBD2	TRBV28	TRBJ2-7	.	TGTGCCAGCAGTTTACTCCCGACTAGCGGGAGGGCCCACGAGCAGTACTTC	CASSLLPTSGRAHEQYF
.	TRBV6-5	TRBJ1-2	.	TGTGCCAGCAGTCAACAGGGAAGCTATGTCTACACCTTC	CASSQQGSYVYTF
TRBD2	TRBV5-1	TRBJ2-5	once	TGCGCCAGCAGCTTGGGACTAGCGGGGGGTTCGGAGACCCAGTACTTC	CASSLGLAGGSETQYF
.	TRBV2	TRBJ1-1	.	TGTGCCACCCAGGGGTGGAAGGCTTTCTTT	CATQGWKAFF
.	TRBV5-5	TRBJ1-1	once	TGTGCCAGCAGTTTCACAGGGAACACTGAAGCTTTCTTT	CASSFTGNTEAFF
.	TRBV5-1	TRBJ2-7	.	TGCGCCAGCAGCTTGGGAGGGGGAAACGAGCAGTACTTC	CASSLGGGNEQYF
TRBD2	TRBV27	TRBJ2-7	.	TGTGCCAGCAGTTCCGCAGGAGCGGGGGGATACGAGCAGTACTTC	CASSSAGAGGYEQYF
TRBD1	TRBV28	TRBJ1-2	few	TGTGCCAGCAGTTCTCGCGGACTCCGGGACAGGGGAGTAGCAAGAGGCTACACCTTC	CASSSRGLRDRGVARGYTF
.	TRBV19	TRBJ1-5	.	TGTGCCAGTAGCCGAAGGACAACCCCGGGCCCCTATAGCAATCAGCCCCAGCATTTT	CASSRRTTPGPYSNQPQHF
.	TRBV2	TRBJ1-1	.	TGTGCCAGCAGAGTCCTCGGGGACACTGAAGCTTTCTTT	CASRVLGDTEAFF
.	TRBV28	TRBJ2-3	.	TGTGCCAGCAGTGTTCGCGGAGGAACCACAGATACGCAGTATTTT	CASSVRGGTTDTQYF
TRBD2	TRBV28	TRBJ2-1	.	TGTGCCAGCAGTTTACTAGCGGGTGAGCAGTTCTTC	CASSLLAGEQFF
.	TRBV7-8	TRBJ1-2	few	TGTGCCAGCAGCTTAGATGTAGGCTACACCTTC	CASSLDVGYTF
.	TRBV10-2	TRBJ2-3	few	TGCGCCAGCAGTGAGTCGTACGGGGTTGAGTATTTT	CASSESYGVEYF
.	TRBV15	TRBJ2-5	.	TGTGCCACCAGCAGTCCTGGGGCTGAAGGAGAGACCCAGTACTTC	CATSSPGAEGETQYF
TRBD2	TRBV4-1	TRBJ2-2	.	TGCGCCAGCAGCCTCAGACTAGCGGGAGTGTTCGGGGAGCTGTTTTTT	CASSLRLAGVFGELFF
.	TRBV6-5	TRBJ2-7	.	TGTGCCAGCAGTTACTCCCCGGACAGCTCCTACGAGCAGTACTTC	CASSYSPDSSYEQYF
TRBD1	TRBV29-1	TRBJ2-7	.	TGCAGCGTTGACGGGACAGAGAGCTCCTACGAGCAGTACTTC	CSVDGTESSYEQYF
.	TRBV2	TRBJ1-1	.	TGTGCCAGCACCACAGGGATGACAACTGAAGCTTTCTTT	CASTTGMTTEAFF
.	TRBV2	TRBJ2-1	.	TGTGCCGGATATAGCTTTGGGGGGGCTTCTTACAATGAGCAGTTCTTC	CAGYSFGGASYNEQFF
.	TRBV5-5	TRBJ2-7	.	TGTGCCAGCAGCTTGAGCGCCGACGAGCAGTACTTC	CASSLSADEQYF
TRBD2	TRBV4-2	TRBJ2-7	.	TGTGCCAGCAGCCAAGCGTCCGGGGGGGCCGGATACGAGCAGTACTTC	CASSQASGGAGYEQYF
.	TRBV7-6	TRBJ2-1	.	TGTGCCAGCAGCTTAGCGGGGGCCTTAAATGAGCAGTTCTTC	CASSLAGALNEQFF
.	TRBV29-1	TRBJ2-3	few	TGCAGCGTTCGTGGACAGTACACAGATACGCAGTATTTT	CSVRGQYTDTQYF
TRBD2	TRBV5-1	TRBJ2-5	.	TGCGCCAGCAGCTCCGGGGGACTAGCGGGAGCAGAGACCCAGTACTTC	CASSSGGLAGAETQYF
TRBD1	TRBV4-1	TRBJ2-7	.	TGCGCCAGCAGCCAAGGGCAAGACAGGGTTCAGTACTTC	CASSQGQDRVQYF
.	TRBV19	TRBJ1-1	.	TGTGCCAGTAGTAGTAGGGCGGGGATGAACACTGAAGCTTTCTTT	CASSSRAGMNTEAFF
TRBD1	TRBV11-3	TRBJ1-1	.	TGTGCCAGCAGCTTATCAGGGGGGTTGAACACTGAAGCTTTCTTT	CASSLSGGLNTEAFF
.	TRBV27	TRBJ2-7	.	TGTGCCAGCAGTTTCTCCATGGCGGATTCCTACGAGCAGTACTTC	CASSFSMADSYEQYF
.	TRBV27	TRBJ2-3	.	TGTGCCAGCAGCCGAATCCTAGCAAGCGGCACAGATACGCAGTATTTT	CASSRILASGTDTQYF
.	TRBV7-6	TRBJ2-3	.	TGTGCCAGCAGACCTCTAGGTGGGGCGACAGATACGCAGTATTTT	CASRPLGGATDTQYF
.	TRBV28	TRBJ1-3	.	TGTGGGACTGGCTCTGGAAACACCATATATTTT	CGTGSGNTIYF
.	TRBV14	TRBJ1-5	few	TGTGCCAGCAGCCAAGTCGTAAGGGAGGGTCAGCCCCAGCATTTT	CASSQVVREGQPQHF
.	TRBV28	TRBJ2-7	.	TGTGCCAGCAGCGTCGGGTACGAGCAGTACTTC	CASSVGYEQYF
.	TRBV5-8	TRBJ1-2	.	TGTGCCAGCAGCTTGGGGCCTAACTATGGCTACACCTTC	CASSLGPNYGYTF
TRBD1	TRBV5-6	TRBJ1-3	.	TGTGCCAGCAGCCGGGACAGAAGTTCTGGAAACACCATATATTTT	CASSRDRSSGNTIYF
.	TRBV28	TRBJ1-5	.	TGTGCCAGCAGTTGGACAGTCCAGCCCCAGCATTTT	CASSWTVQPQHF
TRBD1	TRBV30	TRBJ1-1	.	TGTGCCTGGAGCGACAGGGTGAACACTGAAGCTTTCTTT	CAWSDRVNTEAFF
TRBD1	TRBV19	TRBJ1-6	.	TGTGCCAGTAGTAGGGGACAGCAAAATTCACCCCTCCACTTT	CASSRGQQNSPLHF
.	TRBV27	TRBJ2-7	once	TGTGCCAGCAGTTTATTTCGCCAGGGCCGTAGCTACGAGCAGTACTTC	CASSLFRQGRSYEQYF
.	TRBV19	TRBJ1-3	few	TGTGCCAGTAGTTGGGAGCCCCGGCCTGGAAACACCATATATTTT	CASSWEPRPGNTIYF
.	TRBV7-3	TRBJ1-1	few	TGTGCCAGCAGCCCGAGCACAGGCGGGGGGCAGAACACTGAAGCTTTCTTT	CASSPSTGGGQNTEAFF
.	TRBV27	TRBJ2-7	.	TGTGCCAGCAGTTTCGGCGGCCGGGGAGACGAGCAGTACTTC	CASSFGGRGDEQYF
.	TRBV6-1	TRBJ2-3	.	TGTGCCAGCATCTTAAATTGGGCGACAGATACGCAGTATTTT	CASILNWATDTQYF
TRBD2	TRBV9	TRBJ2-1	.	TGTGCCAGCAGCGTTTCCAGCGCCGGGGGGAATGAGCAGTTCTTC	CASSVSSAGGNEQFF
TRBD1	TRBV29-1	TRBJ2-7	.	TGCAGCGTTGACGCGGACAGGGGGTACGAGCAGTACTTC	CSVDADRGYEQYF
TRBD2	TRBV6-6	TRBJ2-7	.	TGTGCCAGCTCCAATCCGACTAGCCCGTACGAGCAGTACTTC	CASSNPTSPYEQYF
.	TRBV7-8	TRBJ1-5	.	TGTGCCAGCAGCTTAGAAGCGGGGGACAATCAGCCCCAGCATTTT	CASSLEAGDNQPQHF
.	TRBV7-2	TRBJ2-2	.	TGTGCCAGCAGCTTATCTAGGACAGTTAACACCGGGGAGCTGTTTTTT	CASSLSRTVNTGELFF
TRBD1	TRBV19	TRBJ2-2	.	TGTGCCAGTAGTGAGACAGGGCTCGGCACCGGGGAGCTGTTTTTT	CASSETGLGTGELFF